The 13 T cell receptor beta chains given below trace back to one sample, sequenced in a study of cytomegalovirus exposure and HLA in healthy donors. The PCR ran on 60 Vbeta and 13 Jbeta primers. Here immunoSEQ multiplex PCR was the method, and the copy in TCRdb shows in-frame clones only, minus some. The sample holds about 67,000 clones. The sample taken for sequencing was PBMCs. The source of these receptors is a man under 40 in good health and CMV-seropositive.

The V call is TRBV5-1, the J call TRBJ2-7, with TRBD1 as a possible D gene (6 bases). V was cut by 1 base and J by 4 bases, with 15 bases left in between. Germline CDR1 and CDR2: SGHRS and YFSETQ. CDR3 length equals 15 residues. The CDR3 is CASSLIQGWGYEQYF. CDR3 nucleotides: TGCGCCAGCAGCTTGATCCAGGGGTGGGGATACGAGCAGTACTTC.

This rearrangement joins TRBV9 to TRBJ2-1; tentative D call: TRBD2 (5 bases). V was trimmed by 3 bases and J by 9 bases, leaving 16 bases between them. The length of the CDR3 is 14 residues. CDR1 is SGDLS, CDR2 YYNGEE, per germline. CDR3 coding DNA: TGTGCCAGCAGCGACAACACCCGGGCGGGTGAGCAGTTCTTC. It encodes CASSDNTRAGEQFF.

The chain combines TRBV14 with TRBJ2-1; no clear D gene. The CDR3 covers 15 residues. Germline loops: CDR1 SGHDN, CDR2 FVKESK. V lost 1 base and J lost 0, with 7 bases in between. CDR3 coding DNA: TGTGCCAGCAGCCAAGGGCCCAGCTCCTACAATGAGCAGTTCTTC. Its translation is CASSQGPSSYNEQFF.

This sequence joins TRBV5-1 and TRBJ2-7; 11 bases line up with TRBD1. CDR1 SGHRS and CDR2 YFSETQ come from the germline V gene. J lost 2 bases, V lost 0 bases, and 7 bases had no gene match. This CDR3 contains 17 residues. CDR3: CASSLARTGGGAYEQYF. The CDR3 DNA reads TGCGCCAGCAGCTTGGCTCGGACAGGGGGCGGCGCCTACGAGCAGTACTTC. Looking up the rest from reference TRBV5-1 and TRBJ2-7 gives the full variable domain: KAGVTQTPRYLIKTRGQQVTLSCSPISGHRSVSWYQQTPGQGLQFLFEYFSETQRNKGNFPGRFSGRQFSNSRSEMNVSTLELGDSALYLCASSLARTGGGAYEQYFGPGTRLTVT.

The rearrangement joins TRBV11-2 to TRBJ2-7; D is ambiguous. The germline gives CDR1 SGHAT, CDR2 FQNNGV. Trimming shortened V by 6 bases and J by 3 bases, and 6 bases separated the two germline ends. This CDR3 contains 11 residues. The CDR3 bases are TGTGCCAGCAGTCTAGACTACGAGCAGTACTTC. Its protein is CASSLDYEQYF.

CDR3 nucleotide sequence: TGTGCCAGTAGTATTGAGGAGGGATCGAACACTGAAGCTTTCTTT. Translating it yields CASSIEEGSNTEAFF. The chain carries TRBV19 and TRBJ1-1; D is unresolved. Deletions cut 3 bases from V and 1 base from J, with 12 bases between. Per the germline V gene, CDR1 is LNHDA and CDR2 is SQIVND (reference sequence). The CDR3 is 15 amino acids.

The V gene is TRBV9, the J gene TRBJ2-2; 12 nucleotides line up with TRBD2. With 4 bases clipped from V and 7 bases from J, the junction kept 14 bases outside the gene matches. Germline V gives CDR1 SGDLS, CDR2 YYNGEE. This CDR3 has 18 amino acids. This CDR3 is CASSLPPSGRASIGELFF. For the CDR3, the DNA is TGTGCCAGCAGCCTCCCTCCTAGCGGGAGGGCCAGTATCGGGGAGCTGTTTTTT.

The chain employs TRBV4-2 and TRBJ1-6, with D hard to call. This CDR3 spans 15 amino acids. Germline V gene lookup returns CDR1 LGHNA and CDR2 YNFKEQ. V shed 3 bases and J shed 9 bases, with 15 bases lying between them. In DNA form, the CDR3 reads TGTGCCAGCAGCCATCTGTCAGAGGTGGCTTCACCCCTCCACTTT. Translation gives CASSHLSEVASPLHF.

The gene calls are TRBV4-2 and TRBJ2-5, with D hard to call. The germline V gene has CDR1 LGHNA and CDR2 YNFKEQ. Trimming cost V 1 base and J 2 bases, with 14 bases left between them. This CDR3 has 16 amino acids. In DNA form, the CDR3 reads TGTGCCAGCAGCCAAGTCCTCTCGAGGCCGCAAGAGACCCAGTACTTC. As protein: CASSQVLSRPQETQYF.

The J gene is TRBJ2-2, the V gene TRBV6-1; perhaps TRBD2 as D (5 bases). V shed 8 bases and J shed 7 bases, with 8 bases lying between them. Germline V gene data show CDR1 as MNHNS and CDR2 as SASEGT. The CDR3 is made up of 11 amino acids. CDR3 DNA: TGTGCCAGCGCGGCGGGCGGGGAGCTGTTTTTT. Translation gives CASAAGGELFF.

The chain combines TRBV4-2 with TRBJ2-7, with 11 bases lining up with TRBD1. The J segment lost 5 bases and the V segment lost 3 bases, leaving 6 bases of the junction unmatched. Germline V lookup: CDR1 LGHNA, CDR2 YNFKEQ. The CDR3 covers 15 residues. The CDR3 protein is CASSHRDRGFDEQYF. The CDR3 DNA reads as TGTGCCAGCAGCCACCGGGACAGGGGGTTTGACGAGCAGTACTTC.

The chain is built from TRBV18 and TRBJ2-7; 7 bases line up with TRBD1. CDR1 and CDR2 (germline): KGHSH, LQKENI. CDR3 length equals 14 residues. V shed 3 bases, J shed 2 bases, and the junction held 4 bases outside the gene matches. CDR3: CASSPRDSAYEQYF. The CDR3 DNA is TGTGCCAGCTCACCCCGGGACAGCGCCTACGAGCAGTACTTC.

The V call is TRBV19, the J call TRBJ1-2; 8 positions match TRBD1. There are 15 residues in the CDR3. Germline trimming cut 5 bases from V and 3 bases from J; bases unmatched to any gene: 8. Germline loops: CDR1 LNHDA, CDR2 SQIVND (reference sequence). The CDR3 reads CASSPPTGDHYGYTF. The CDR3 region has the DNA TGTGCCAGTAGTCCCCCGACAGGGGATCACTATGGCTACACCTTC.